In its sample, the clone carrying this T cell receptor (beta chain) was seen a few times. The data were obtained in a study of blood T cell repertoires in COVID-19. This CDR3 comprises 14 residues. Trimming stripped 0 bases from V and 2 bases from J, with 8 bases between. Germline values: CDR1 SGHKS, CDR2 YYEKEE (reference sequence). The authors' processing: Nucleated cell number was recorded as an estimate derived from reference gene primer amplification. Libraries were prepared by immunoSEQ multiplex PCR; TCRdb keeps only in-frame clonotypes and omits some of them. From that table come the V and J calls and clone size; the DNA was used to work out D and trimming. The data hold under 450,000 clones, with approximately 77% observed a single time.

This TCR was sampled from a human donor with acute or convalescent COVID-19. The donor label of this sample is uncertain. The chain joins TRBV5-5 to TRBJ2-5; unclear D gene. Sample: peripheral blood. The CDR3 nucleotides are TGTGCCAGCAGCTTGGGTCCGAGTCAAGAGACCCAGTACTTC. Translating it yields CASSLGPSQETQYF.